This paragraph reports one T cell receptor beta chain. Its antigen remains unknown. This sample stems from a study of T cell clones after liver transplantation. Study summary: Pre-transplant mixed lymphocyte reactions yielded third-party-reactive TCRbeta sequences as comparators for graft-donor-reactive sequences. Notes on the study in general: Low donor cell numbers restricted donor-reactive repertoire measurement in two subjects.

Sequenced by immunoSEQ multiplex PCR; TCRdb stores in-frame clones only, minus some. Of about 53,000 clones in the sample, approximately 84% were seen once. V was cut by 6 bases and J by 5 bases, with 7 bases left in between. CDR1 and CDR2 (germline): DFQATT, SNEGSKA (reference sequence). This CDR3 is built from 10 residues. This TCR derives from a human donor who received a liver transplant. The V and J genes are TRBV20-1 and TRBJ2-5, with D possibly being TRBD1 or TRBD2 (6 bases each). Here the sequenced sample was CD4+ T cells from blood, taken before liver transplant. CDR3: CSAGGETQYF. CDR3 in DNA: TGCAGTGCAGGGGGGGAGACCCAGTACTTC.